These 3 T cell receptor beta chains were sequenced from one sample in a study of T-cell reconstitution after alpha-beta-depleted transplantation in children. Preparation of the TCRbeta library was carried out with unique molecular identifiers. MiXCR, applied by TCRdb to the PCR reads, yields one record per CDR3 protein. The sample includes under 850,000 distinct CDR3 sequences, approximately 14% of them seen just once. This specimen was PBMCs, taken before TCRalphabeta/CD19-depleted stem cell transplant. All receptors come from a girl aged 2 to 10 with congenital amegakaryocytic thrombocytopenia, due to receive a stem cell transplant.

In its sample, this clonotype was seen many times. The chain carries TRBV6-2 or TRBV6-3 and TRBJ2-7; no clear D. This CDR3 has 12 amino acids. V was pared by 6 bases and J by 6 bases, with 12 bases between. In germline, CDR1 is MNHEY, CDR2 SVGEGT. The CDR3 DNA reads TGTGCCAGCAGGACGTCCCTCTTCGAGCAGTACTTC. As protein: CASRTSLFEQYF.

This clonotype was counted ten times or more. The chain couples TRBV5-1 to TRBJ2-1; 9 nucleotides align to TRBD2. CDR1 is SGHRS and CDR2 is YFSETQ in the germline V gene. The CDR3 covers 15 residues. J gave up 0 bases and V 3 bases, and 1 base lay outside the gene matches. This CDR3 is CASSSAGGSYNEQFF. CDR3 bases: TGCGCCAGCAGCTCAGCGGGGGGCTCCTACAATGAGCAGTTCTTC.

Many counts were recorded for this clonotype. The chain combines TRBV5-6 with TRBJ2-1; 10 bases fit TRBD2. In germline, CDR1 is SGHDT, CDR2 YYEEEE. Trimming removed 1 base from V and 3 bases from J; junction bases left unmatched: 4. The CDR3 is 16 residues long. The CDR3 reads CASSLLAGEFYNEQFF. The CDR3 coding sequence is TGTGCCAGCAGCTTGCTAGCGGGAGAGTTCTACAATGAGCAGTTCTTC.